One and the same sample provided the 18 T cell receptor beta chains below, sequenced in a study of vaccination effects on CD4 cells after COVID-19. Ahead of sequencing, the ViraFEST assay grew antigen-specific CD4+ T cells using viral peptide pools. Isolation of CD4+ T cells took place after nine to ten days of culture. Nucleocapsid antibodies were negative in the vaccine recipients, who had never had SARS-CoV-2 infection. Only in-frame clones appear in the TCRdb table, and some are missing; sequencing was by immunoSEQ multiplex PCR. The sample records tens of thousands of clones, roughly four fifths being singletons. The antigens for these receptors are not known. Here the sequenced sample was CD4+ T cells from PBMCs cultured with HCoV-NL63 spike peptides, taken before COVID-19 vaccination. Receptors originate from a human donor who received a COVID-19 vaccine.

J is TRBJ2-1 and V is TRBV2; 8 bases match TRBD1. V dropped 5 bases and J dropped 7; count of bases not matched to a gene: 10. From germline, CDR1 is SNHLY and CDR2 FYNNEI. The CDR3 sequence is 15 residues long. CDR3 amino acids: CASSRLTGVRNEQFF. In DNA, the CDR3 is TGTGCCAGCAGTCGACTGACAGGGGTACGGAATGAGCAGTTCTTC.

The chain employs TRBV6-5 and TRBJ2-3; 9 bases agree with TRBD1. In germline, CDR1 is MNHEY, CDR2 SVGAGI. CDR3 length equals 15 residues. V shed 3 bases and J 1 base; nucleotides not matched to a gene: 2. Here the CDR3 DNA reads TGTGCCAGCAGTTATCGGACAGGGGGCACAGATACGCAGTATTTT. This codes for CASSYRTGGTDTQYF.

The chain has TRBV2 and TRBJ1-4; 9 positions match TRBD1. This CDR3 is built from 22 residues. Germline CDR1 and CDR2: SNHLY and FYNNEI. The J segment lost 8 bases and the V segment lost 7 bases, leaving 32 bases of the junction unmatched. The CDR3 loop reads CASIGLRRAIQGAQRGVEKLFF. In DNA form, the CDR3 reads TGTGCCAGCATTGGTCTCCGACGAGCCATACAGGGGGCGCAGAGGGGTGTCGAAAAACTGTTTTTT.

This chain uses TRBV28 with TRBJ1-2; no clear D gene. The germline V gene encodes CDR1 MDHEN and CDR2 SYDVKM. Trimming cost V 11 bases and J 1 base, with 14 bases left between them. CDR3 size: 13 residues. The CDR3 region is CACSPTVNYGYTF. DNA of the CDR3: TGTGCCTGCTCCCCCACTGTTAACTATGGCTACACCTTC.

The J gene is TRBJ2-5, the V gene TRBV9; perhaps TRBD1 as D (5 bases). V shed 2 bases and J shed 4 bases, with 12 bases lying between them. CDR1 SGDLS and CDR2 YYNGEE come from the germline V gene. CDR3 length equals 14 residues. CDR3 coding DNA: TGTGCCAGCAGCGTCCAGGGTTTTGGAGAGACCCAGTACTTC. Translation: CASSVQGFGETQYF.

The chain couples TRBV10-3 to TRBJ1-1, with D possibly matching TRBD1 (6 bases). Trimming stripped 3 bases from V and 3 bases from J, with 20 bases between. CDR1 and CDR2 from the germline V gene are ENHRY and SYGVKD. CDR3 size: 17 residues. CDR3 residues: CAISESVVRQVHTEAFF. The CDR3 DNA reads TGTGCCATCAGTGAAAGTGTGGTTAGACAGGTCCACACTGAAGCTTTCTTT.

This clone was found a few times. This chain links TRBV2 with TRBJ1-5, with a weak D call TRBD1 (5 bases). The CDR3 runs to 14 residues. V dropped 5 bases and J dropped 2 bases, with 10 bases sitting between them. Germline CDR1 is SNHLY and CDR2 is FYNNEI. The CDR3, as DNA: TGTGCCAGCAGTTCAGGGTTGGGCAATCAGCCCCAGCATTTT. It is translated as CASSSGLGNQPQHF.

The rearrangement joins TRBV19 to TRBJ1-5, with D unresolved. This CDR3 spans 15 amino acids. CDR1 LNHDA and CDR2 SQIVND come from the germline V gene (reference sequence). Trimming cost V 3 bases and J 6 bases, with 15 bases left between them. The CDR3 is CASSISPPTGQPQHF. The DNA of the CDR3 is TGTGCCAGTAGTATTTCTCCCCCGACGGGTCAGCCCCAGCATTTT.

The rearrangement joins TRBV1 to TRBJ2-7. TRBV1 is shown as a pseudogene. The length of the CDR3 is 18 residues. CDR3 region: CTSSQDPRGAFCSYEQYF. In DNA, the CDR3 is TGCACCAGCAGCCAAGATCCGAGAGGGGCCTTCTGCTCCTACGAGCAGTACTTC.

The genes are TRBV12-5 and TRBJ2-1; D is possibly TRBD2 (6 bases). CDR3 length: 13 amino acids. The V gene lost 7 bases and the J gene lost 2 bases, with 9 bases spanning the gap. Germline CDR1 LGHNT, CDR2 FRNRAP. CDR3 region: CASALATYNEQFF. In nucleotides, the CDR3 is TGTGCTAGTGCCCTAGCGACCTACAATGAGCAGTTCTTC.

The chain combines TRBV6-6 with TRBJ2-2; 8 bases line up with TRBD1. This CDR3 has 16 amino acids. The junction had 5 bases not matched to a gene; V was cut back by 0 bases and J by 5 bases. The germline V gene has CDR1 MNHNY and CDR2 SVGAGI (reference sequence). The CDR3 coding sequence is TGTGCCAGCAGTTACTCTAAAGGGACAGGAACCGGGGAGCTGTTTTTT. It translates to CASSYSKGTGTGELFF.

This rearrangement joins TRBV2 to TRBJ2-3; D is unclear. Looked up from germline, CDR1 is SNHLY and CDR2 is FYNNEI. This CDR3 region has 14 residues. V shed 5 bases and J shed 4 bases, with 13 bases lying between them. The chain's CDR3 is CASSPQEWSDTQYF. The CDR3, as DNA: TGTGCCAGCAGTCCTCAGGAGTGGTCAGATACGCAGTATTTT.

The chain is built from TRBV16 and TRBJ1-2; 7 bases agree with TRBD1. CDR3 length: 15 amino acids. After removal of 3 bases from V and 2 bases from J, the junction contained 6 bases not matched to a gene. The germline V gene has CDR1 KGHSY and CDR2 FQNENV. DNA for the CDR3: TGTGCCAGCAGCCAGTCAAGGGGGCCGAACTATGGCTACACCTTC. Protein: CASSQSRGPNYGYTF. Together with reference TRBV16 and TRBJ1-2, the CDR3 gives the full variable domain: GEEVAQTPKHLVRGEGQKAKLYCAPIKGHSYVFWYQQVLKNEFKFLISFQNENVFDETGMPKERFSAKCLPNSPCSLEIQATKLEDSAVYFCASSQSRGPNYGYTFGSGTRLTVV.

CDR3 amino acids: CASSPGTYTGELFF. In DNA form, the CDR3 reads TGTGCCAGCAGCCCCGGGACGTACACCGGGGAGCTGTTTTTT. V and J are TRBV9 and TRBJ2-2; D possibly uses TRBD1 or TRBD2 (5 bases each). The germline V gene encodes CDR1 SGDLS and CDR2 YYNGEE. The CDR3 totals 14 residues. V lost 4 bases to trimming and J lost 3 bases, with 10 bases between them.

The chain is built from TRBV13 and TRBJ1-3, with a weak D call TRBD1 (5 bases). The V gene's germline CDR1 is PRHDT and CDR2 FYEKMQ (reference sequence). V shed 3 bases and J shed 3 bases, with 9 bases lying between them. This CDR3 spans 14 amino acids. The CDR3 reads CASSLGGFGNTIYF. DNA for the CDR3: TGTGCCAGCAGCTTGGGGGGGTTTGGAAACACCATATATTTT.

In this sample, this clone turned up a few times. Here the CDR3 DNA reads TGTGCCAGCAGCTTAGAGGTTTCACCCCTCCACTTT. Protein: CASSLEVSPLHF. The V gene is TRBV7-2, the J gene TRBJ1-6; D gene ambiguous. V lost 1 base and J lost 9, with 4 bases in between. This CDR3 contains 12 residues. From germline, CDR1 is SGHTA and CDR2 FQGNSA.

The J gene is TRBJ1-1, the V gene TRBV6-2 or TRBV6-3; D remains ambiguous. V lost 0 bases and J lost 0, with 8 bases in between. Germline lookup yields CDR1 MNHEY and CDR2 SVGEGT. The CDR3 loop spans 15 amino acids. The CDR3 DNA reads as TGTGCCAGCAGTTACTCGCGGCTAATGAACACTGAAGCTTTCTTT. As protein: CASSYSRLMNTEAFF.

The CDR3 bases are TGTGCCAGCTCACCCGCTAGGGAATTGTCTACGCAGTATTTT. It encodes CASSPARELSTQYF. The V call is TRBV18, the J call TRBJ2-3; the D is unclear. Trimming stripped 3 bases from V and 8 bases from J, with 15 bases between. Germline CDR1 is KGHSH and CDR2 is LQKENI. The CDR3 length is 14 residues.